This T cell receptor delta chain was identified in a study of γδ T cells in repeated Plasmodium falciparum infection (dated by TCRdb to the early 2020s). As for the study more broadly: The natural-infection arm enrolled Malian children exposed to intense seasonal malaria transmission, compared against age and gender matched Australian children. The gammadelta TCR repertoires from Mali were analysed in two ways: cross-sectionally during periods with no transmission, and longitudinally across episodes of acute febrile malaria. Several malaria-naive U.S. adults underwent four controlled human malaria infections by bites from P. falciparum NF54-infected Anopheles stephensi mosquitoes over roughly 580 days. Samples were collected from controlled-infection subjects at baseline, immediately before selected infections, and 21 days after each infection. The study looked at how repeated Plasmodium falciparum infection shapes the human gammadelta T cell repertoire, using both natural infection in Mali and controlled human malaria infection. What the authors observed across the whole study: Vdelta2-negative gammadelta TCR repertoires from Malian children appeared more clonally expanded, less diverse and less shared than those of Australian children. Analysis of inter-individual variability in gammadelta T cell responses was limited by the small size of the controlled-infection cohort. Generalizability was limited because the Malian cohort came from a small rural village made up predominantly of one ethnic group. Across time and infection, the Vgamma9/Vdelta2+ TCR repertoires showed a highly stable polyclonal makeup, with many TCRgamma sequences overlapping between individuals. Repeated controlled infections appeared to drive waves of new clonotype selection in Vdelta2-negative, largely Vdelta1+, gammadelta TCR repertoires.

CDR1 and CDR2, per the germline V gene, are TSWWSYY and QGS. Trimming accounts for 3 bases at V and 0 bases at J, while the number of junction bases matched to no gene is 10. Reading from cysteine to phenylalanine, the CDR3 counts 17 amino acids. The entry retains the CDR3 DNA only, 51 bases that are in frame from base 1. Vgamma9/Vdelta2+ and Vdelta2-negative gammadelta T cell populations were flow-sorted from peripheral blood mononuclear cells for bulk TCR repertoire analysis. Receptors were amplified or captured by multiplex PCR. These reads were obtained on an Illumina MiSeq. Both TCR gamma (TRG) and TCR delta (TRD) chains were sequenced from each sorted gammadelta T cell sample. As for the original processing: Clonotype tree plots, accumulated frequency of the top 20 clonotypes, diversity index (DI) and D75 metrics were included in the repertoire analyses. Public reads were reanalyzed in TCRdb with CATT, and rows carrying the same DNA were merged afterwards. TCRdb, not the authors, supplied the V and J calls. Recorded for this sample are 85,000 to 100,000 delta-chain clones; 0.98% of them occurred a single time. Around a tenth of the sample goes to the ten largest clones.

About this clone itself: No cognate antigen has been identified for it. TCRdb records a much larger clone's protein for this DNA, with a difference at residue 10 that likely arises from a read error; the protein given is the translation of the DNA.

The V gene is TRDV1 and the J gene is TRDJ1, with 7 bases matching TRDD2. The sequencing input was gamma-delta T cells from blood. The source of this sequence is a pool of human donors (malaria-infected and uninfected, not separated). Here the CDR3 is given as CALGEFLPGHYTDKLIF. The bases read TGTGCTCTTGGGGAGTTCCTACCGGGACATTACACCGATAAACTCATCTTT.